The 31 T cell receptor beta chains reported below all come from one sample, sequenced in a study of T cells after yellow fever vaccination. TCRdb fed the 5' RACE reads into MiXCR, producing one record per CDR3 protein. The repertoire holds 350,000 to 450,000 distinct CDR3 sequences, with roughly a sixth as singletons. The sample in question was PBMCs, obtained before the yellow fever booster vaccination. These receptors were taken from a man younger than 35 who received the YFV17D yellow fever vaccine.

This clonotype has a handful of counts. This chain joins TRBV5-1 and TRBJ2-1, with TRBD1 identical over 12 bases. This CDR3 has 15 amino acids. Per germline, CDR1 SGHRS and CDR2 YFSETQ. After removal of 4 bases from V and 7 bases from J, the junction contained 6 bases not matched to a gene. CDR3 residues: CASSERDRGRNEQFF. In nucleotides, the CDR3 is TGCGCCAGCAGCGAACGGGACAGGGGGCGGAATGAGCAGTTCTTC.

For the CDR3, the DNA is TGTGCCAGCAGCCCTCGTGGCTCCGGACGGTGGGCCAGCGGGGAGCTGTTTTTT. This sequence encodes CASSPRGSGRWASGELFF. The chain has TRBV9 and TRBJ2-2; D call uncertain. V was pared by 4 bases and J by 7 bases, with 26 bases between. The germline V gene has CDR1 SGDLS and CDR2 YYNGEE. This CDR3 contains 18 residues.

The chain links TRBV7-2 to TRBJ2-3, with D perhaps matching TRBD1 or TRBD2 (5 bases each). The CDR3 extends over 14 amino acids. The V gene lost 1 base and the J gene lost 7 bases, with 12 bases spanning the gap. Germline lookup yields CDR1 SGHTA and CDR2 FQGNSA. For the CDR3, the DNA is TGTGCCAGCAGCTTAGAGGTGGGACGGAATACGCAGTATTTT. Translating it yields CASSLEVGRNTQYF.

The table lists this clonotype with a few counts. The chain uses TRBV10-2 and TRBJ2-7, with D unclear. Trimming stripped 2 bases from V and 5 bases from J, with 4 bases between. The CDR3 is made up of 11 amino acids. Per the germline V gene, CDR1 is WSHSY and CDR2 is SAAADI. CDR3 coding DNA: TGCGCCAGCAGTGAGATCCACGAGCAGTACTTC. This gives the protein CASSEIHEQYF.

V gene TRBV28 combines with J gene TRBJ1-4; D ambiguous. Per the germline V gene, CDR1 is MDHEN and CDR2 is SYDVKM. This CDR3 contains 13 residues. Trimming left V 7 bases short and J 9 bases short, with 15 bases between. CDR3 nucleotide sequence: TGTGCCAGCATGAATCCGAGGCGGAAAAAACTGTTTTTT. As protein: CASMNPRRKKLFF.

The chain uses TRBV4-1 and TRBJ2-2; the match to TRBD2 covers 7 bases. The J segment lost 0 bases and the V segment lost 8 bases, leaving 0 bases of the junction unmatched. Per germline, CDR1 MGHRA and CDR2 YSYEKL. The length of the CDR3 is 13 residues. The CDR3 sequence is CASREANTGELFF. CDR3 bases: TGCGCCAGCCGGGAGGCGAACACCGGGGAGCTGTTTTTT.

The chain combines TRBV5-1 with TRBJ1-1; weak D call: TRBD1 (6 bases). Germline CDR1 reads SGHRS; CDR2 reads YFSETQ. The V and J ends lost 5 bases and 3 bases respectively, with 11 bases between them. The CDR3 sequence is 13 residues long. CDR3 residues: CASRGGIDTEAFF. DNA for the CDR3: TGCGCCAGCAGGGGGGGCATAGACACTGAAGCTTTCTTT.

This clonotype appeared a few times. The V and J genes are TRBV20-1 and TRBJ2-2; TRBD2 matches at 7 bases. V shed 6 bases and J 5 bases; nucleotides not matched to a gene: 9. The CDR3 runs to 14 residues. The germline V gene has CDR1 DFQATT and CDR2 SNEGSKA (reference sequence). The CDR3 coding sequence is TGCAGTGCCCGGGCCCCCGGGGGGACCGGGGAGCTGTTTTTT. Translation: CSARAPGGTGELFF.

This clonotype has only a few counts. V and J are TRBV6-1 and TRBJ2-7; 11 bases align to TRBD1. Germline loops: CDR1 MNHNS, CDR2 SASEGT. The CDR3 is 14 residues long. The ends lost 8 bases at V and 3 bases at J; junction bases unmatched: 6. The CDR3 DNA reads TGTGCCAGCGAAACCGGGACAGGGGGCTACGAGCAGTACTTC. Amino acid sequence: CASETGTGGYEQYF.

The sample holds a few counts of this clonotype. The chain carries TRBV6-6 and TRBJ2-7; TRBD2 agrees at 7 bases. The ends lost 7 bases at V and 5 bases at J; junction bases unmatched: 14. This CDR3 comprises 15 residues. CDR1 is MNHNY, CDR2 SVGAGI, per germline (reference sequence). The CDR3 reads CASTNEGWGGDEQYV. DNA for the CDR3: TGTGCCAGCACCAACGAGGGTTGGGGGGGAGACGAGCAGTACGTC.

The J gene is TRBJ2-5, the V gene TRBV4-3; D might be TRBD2 (5 bases). Germline V gives CDR1 LGHNA, CDR2 YSLEER. Trimming took off 3 bases at V and 7 bases at J, with 9 bases between the two ends. This CDR3 contains 12 residues. In nucleotides, the CDR3 is TGCGCCAGCAGCCAGGACTCCGGGACCCAGTACTTC. This encodes CASSQDSGTQYF.

This clonotype has only a few counts. The chain carries TRBV7-3 and TRBJ1-4; 7 nucleotides line up with TRBD1. After removal of 5 bases from V and 7 bases from J, the junction contained 7 bases not matched to a gene. Germline loops: CDR1 SGHTA, CDR2 FQGTGA. This CDR3 is built from 14 residues. DNA of the CDR3: TGTGCCAGCAGCCTGGACAGGATTCTTGAAAAACTGTTTTTT. It yields the protein CASSLDRILEKLFF.

This clonotype was counted only a few times. The chain is built from TRBV6-2 or TRBV6-3 and TRBJ1-1; possible D gene TRBD1, 5 bases. Germline V gene sequence: CDR1 MNHEY, CDR2 SVGEGT. This CDR3 is 14 amino acids long. The V end lost 4 bases, the J end lost 5 bases, and 14 bases lay between the germline ends. This chain's CDR3 is CASSSQGGRTEAFF. As DNA, the CDR3 is TGTGCCAGCAGTTCCCAGGGAGGGAGGACTGAAGCTTTCTTT.

The gene calls are TRBV6-5 and TRBJ2-7, with TRBD1 identical over 7 bases. Germline V lookup: CDR1 MNHEY, CDR2 SVGAGI. The CDR3 totals 14 residues. Germline trimming cut 4 bases from V and 5 bases from J; bases unmatched to any gene: 8. The CDR3 DNA reads as TGTGCCAGCAGTTCCACCCCGACAGGGAACGAGCAGTACGTC. It codes for CASSSTPTGNEQYV.

This clonotype was counted a few times. This chain connects TRBV27 to TRBJ2-7; D possibly corresponds to TRBD1 (5 bases). The CDR3 consists of 13 residues. Germline V gene data show CDR1 as MNHEY and CDR2 as SMNVEV (reference sequence). V dropped 6 bases and J dropped 2 bases, with 11 bases sitting between them. The CDR3 protein is CASSVGAAYEQYF. DNA for the CDR3: TGTGCCAGCAGCGTTGGGGCAGCCTACGAGCAGTACTTC.

This clonotype showed up just a few times. The chain is built from TRBV28 and TRBJ2-4; D not certain. Germline V gene data show CDR1 as MDHEN and CDR2 as SYDVKM. The CDR3 runs 13 residues. V lost 1 base, J lost 1 base, and 2 bases lay in between. The CDR3 DNA reads TGTGCCAGCAGTTTATTTGCCAAAAACATTCAGTACTTC. Protein sequence: CASSLFAKNIQYF.

V and J are TRBV4-1 and TRBJ2-7; D gene ambiguous. CDR3 length: 15 residues. Germline loops: CDR1 MGHRA, CDR2 YSYEKL. V lost 0 bases, J lost 1 base, and 10 bases lay in between. CDR3 DNA sequence: TGCGCCAGCAGCCAAGATTGGCCCGGGTCCTACGAGCAGTACTTC. Protein sequence: CASSQDWPGSYEQYF.

This clonotype was counted between two and nine times. The V gene is TRBV7-2, the J gene TRBJ2-3, with D perhaps matching TRBD2 (5 bases). Trimming removed 10 bases at V and 2 bases at J, with 10 bases between. The CDR3 contains 12 residues. The germline CDR1 and CDR2 sequences are SGHTA and FQGNSA. The CDR3 reads CAIGGDTDTQYF. The CDR3 DNA reads as TGTGCCATCGGAGGAGACACAGATACGCAGTATTTT.

V gene TRBV6-5 combines with J gene TRBJ1-1; D is undetermined. Per the germline V gene, CDR1 is MNHEY and CDR2 is SVGAGI. The V gene lost 7 bases and the J gene lost 4 bases, with 19 bases spanning the gap. The CDR3 is made up of 15 amino acids. The CDR3 region is CASTARPRGGTEAFF. Here the CDR3 DNA reads TGTGCCAGCACGGCTCGTCCTCGTGGCGGCACTGAAGCTTTCTTT.

The chain couples TRBV7-2 to TRBJ2-1; 10 bases agree with TRBD1. This CDR3 has 13 amino acids. After removal of 8 bases from V and 9 bases from J, the junction contained 7 bases not matched to a gene. Germline V gene sequence: CDR1 SGHTA, CDR2 FQGNSA. Here the CDR3 reads CASGDRGLREQFF. The CDR3, as DNA: TGTGCCAGCGGGGACAGGGGATTGCGTGAGCAGTTCTTC.

This clonotype was detected a few times. This sequence joins TRBV7-9 and TRBJ1-2, with unresolved D. The CDR3 consists of 15 residues. V dropped 1 base and J dropped 4 bases, with 13 bases sitting between them. In germline, CDR1 is SEHNR, CDR2 FQNEAQ (reference sequence). The CDR3 region is CASSLEDAALYGYTF. The CDR3, as DNA: TGTGCCAGCAGCTTAGAAGACGCGGCCCTCTATGGCTACACCTTC.

A few counts support this clonotype. The J gene is TRBJ2-5, the V gene TRBV30; no reliable D call. The CDR3 spans 13 residues. The V end lost 0 bases, the J end lost 5 bases, and 10 bases lay between the germline ends. Looked up from germline, CDR1 is GTSNPN and CDR2 is SVGIG (reference sequence). CDR3 in amino acids: CAWSVRLRETQYF. CDR3 DNA: TGTGCCTGGAGTGTGCGGCTCCGGGAGACCCAGTACTTC. Full variable domain (missing parts from reference TRBV30 and TRBJ2-5): SQTIHQWPATLVQPVGSPLSLECTVEGTSNPNLYWYRQAAGRGLQLLFYSVGIGQISSEVPQNLSASRPQDRQFILSSKKLLLSDSGFYLCAWSVRLRETQYFGPGTRLLVL.

The chain carries TRBV28 and TRBJ1-3; possible D gene TRBD1, 5 bases. The CDR3 runs to 16 residues. Germline CDR1 is MDHEN and CDR2 is SYDVKM. Trimming stripped 7 bases from V and 2 bases from J, with 18 bases between. This CDR3 is CASTSSEGRAGNTIYF. CDR3 bases: TGTGCCAGCACCTCGTCCGAGGGGCGGGCTGGAAACACCATATATTTT.

This chain connects TRBV30 to TRBJ1-1; D not certain. Looked up from germline, CDR1 is GTSNPN and CDR2 is SVGIG (reference sequence). The CDR3 loop spans 10 amino acids. The V end lost 5 bases, the J end lost 4 bases, and 5 bases lay between the germline ends. The CDR3 loop is CAWEITEAFF. CDR3 in DNA: TGTGCCTGGGAAATCACTGAAGCTTTCTTT.

This clonotype appeared a few times. The J gene is TRBJ1-2, the V gene TRBV20-1, with no clear D. Trimming stripped 0 bases from V and 2 bases from J, with 16 bases between. The CDR3 contains 16 residues. Germline V gene lookup returns CDR1 DFQATT and CDR2 SNEGSKA (reference sequence). The CDR3: CSARDRLGWENYGYTF. The CDR3 DNA sequence: TGCAGTGCTAGAGATCGATTGGGATGGGAGAACTATGGCTACACCTTC.

Only one count was recorded for this clonotype. The chain has TRBV3-1 and TRBJ1-3; D uncertain. Germline V gives CDR1 LGHDT, CDR2 YNNKEL (reference sequence). CDR3 size: 14 residues. V lost 4 bases, J lost 3 bases, and 10 bases lay in between. CDR3 coding DNA: TGTGCCAGCAGCCCCTCATCCTATGGAAACACCATATATTTT. Its protein is CASSPSSYGNTIYF.

The chain joins TRBV5-1 to TRBJ2-5; the match to TRBD1 covers 7 bases. Looked up from germline, CDR1 is SGHRS and CDR2 is YFSETQ. The CDR3 has 14 residues. V dropped 4 bases and J dropped 5; count of bases not matched to a gene: 8. This chain's CDR3 is CASSHGSQGETQYF. For the CDR3, the DNA is TGCGCCAGCAGCCACGGATCACAGGGGGAGACCCAGTACTTC. Full variable domain (outside the CDR3, taken from reference TRBV5-1 and TRBJ2-5): KAGVTQTPRYLIKTRGQQVTLSCSPISGHRSVSWYQQTPGQGLQFLFEYFSETQRNKGNFPGRFSGRQFSNSRSEMNVSTLELGDSALYLCASSHGSQGETQYFGPGTRLLVL.

This clonotype was seen only a few times. V is TRBV4-2 and J is TRBJ2-7; unclear D gene. The CDR3 is 14 amino acids. V shed 0 bases and J shed 2 bases, with 8 bases lying between them. Germline V lookup: CDR1 LGHNA, CDR2 YNFKEQ. The CDR3 here is CASSQEADAYEQYF. The CDR3 nucleotides are TGTGCCAGCAGCCAAGAGGCAGACGCCTACGAGCAGTACTTC.

The sample holds a few counts of this clonotype. The V call is TRBV6-5, the J call TRBJ2-7; D gene unclear. Germline lookup yields CDR1 MNHEY and CDR2 SVGAGI. This CDR3 spans 14 amino acids. Trimming removed 0 bases from V and 0 bases from J, with 6 bases in between. The CDR3 DNA sequence: TGTGCCAGCAGTTACTCATTCGACTCCTACGAGCAGTACTTC. Protein product: CASSYSFDSYEQYF.

This chain uses TRBV6-5 with TRBJ1-1; D might be TRBD1 (5 bases). The CDR3 covers 13 residues. V lost 0 bases to trimming and J lost 7 bases, with 9 bases between them. In germline, CDR1 is MNHEY, CDR2 SVGAGI. This chain's CDR3 is CASSYSGELEAFF. CDR3 DNA sequence: TGTGCCAGCAGTTACTCAGGGGAACTTGAAGCTTTCTTT.

The rearrangement uses TRBV20-1 and TRBJ2-2; TRBD1 aligns across 9 bases. The CDR3 is 17 amino acids. Germline values: CDR1 DFQATT, CDR2 SNEGSKA (reference sequence). The CDR3 nucleotides are TGCAGCAATCCAGGGGACAGGGTGGAATGGTCCCCAGGGGAGCTGTTTTTT. It yields the protein CSNPGDRVEWSPGELFF.